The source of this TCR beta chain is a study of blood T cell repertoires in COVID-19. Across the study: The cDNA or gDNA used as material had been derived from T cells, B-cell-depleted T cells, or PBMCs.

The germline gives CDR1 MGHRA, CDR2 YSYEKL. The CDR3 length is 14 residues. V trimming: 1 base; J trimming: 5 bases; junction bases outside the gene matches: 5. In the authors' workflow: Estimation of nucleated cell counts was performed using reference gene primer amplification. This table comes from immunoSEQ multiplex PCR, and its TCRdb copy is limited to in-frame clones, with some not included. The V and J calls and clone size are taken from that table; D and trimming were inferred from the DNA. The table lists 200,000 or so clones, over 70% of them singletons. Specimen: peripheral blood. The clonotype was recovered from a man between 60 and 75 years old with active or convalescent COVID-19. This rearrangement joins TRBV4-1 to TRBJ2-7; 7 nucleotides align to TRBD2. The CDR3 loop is CASSQAAGSHEQYF. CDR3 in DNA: TGCGCCAGCAGCCAAGCAGCGGGGAGTCACGAGCAGTACTTC.